A selection of T cell receptor beta chains follows, all from one sample in a study of blood T cell repertoires in COVID-19. Method: immunoSEQ multiplex PCR; TCRdb's copy keeps in-frame clones and lacks some. The sample carries more than 200,000 clones, 86% recorded once. The sample consisted of peripheral blood. The source is an elderly man with acute or convalescent COVID-19. Each CDR3 is given without its conserved first and last residue.

j_call: TRBJ1-4; v_call: TRBV6-6; cdr3_aa: ASSSSGVEEKLF
j_call: TRBJ2-2; v_call: TRBV7-9; cdr3_aa: ASSFGTSGRIGELF
j_call: TRBJ2-1; v_call: TRBV4-2; cdr3_aa: ASSQGASGSSYNEQF
j_call: TRBJ1-4; v_call: TRBV19; cdr3_aa: ASRGGDRNEKLF
j_call: TRBJ2-1; v_call: TRBV3-1/TRBV3-2; cdr3_aa: ASSQAGLAGNEQF
j_call: TRBJ2-1; v_call: TRBV7-2; cdr3_aa: ASSLVSGLLYNEQF
j_call: TRBJ2-7; v_call: TRBV11-2; cdr3_aa: ASSLSGPTYEQY
j_call: TRBJ2-1; v_call: TRBV7-9; cdr3_aa: ASSLEGLADNEQF
j_call: TRBJ2-7; v_call: TRBV28; cdr3_aa: ASSPPGSQFQQY
j_call: TRBJ1-5; v_call: TRBV19; cdr3_aa: ASSGSAPGDQPQH
j_call: TRBJ2-2; v_call: TRBV7-9; cdr3_aa: ASSLGQGSNTGELF
j_call: TRBJ2-2; v_call: TRBV14; cdr3_aa: ASSHRLVAGGQTTGELF
j_call: TRBJ1-2; v_call: TRBV30; cdr3_aa: AWMWGGGGYT
j_call: TRBJ1-5; v_call: TRBV19; cdr3_aa: ASSTPRSGGTGNQPQH
j_call: TRBJ2-3; v_call: TRBV2; cdr3_aa: AGSRQGTDTQY
j_call: TRBJ2-1; v_call: TRBV5-1; cdr3_aa: ASSPGQGSYNEQF